What follows are 32 T cell receptor beta chains derived from one specimen sequenced in a study of blood T cell repertoires in COVID-19. Assay: immunoSEQ multiplex PCR; the TCRdb copy retains only in-frame clones and omits some. The sample includes around 310,000 clones, 89% seen only once; the top ten take around a tenth. What was sequenced was PBMCs or T cells enriched from blood (not recorded which). The receptors derive from a woman aged 40-49 years who had recovered from COVID-19.

About this clone: Other nucleotide sequences from this sample produce the same CDR3. The J gene is TRBJ1-3, the V gene TRBV9; 8 bases agree with TRBD1. Germline V CDR1 and CDR2: SGDLS, YYNGEE. V shed 0 bases and J 4 bases; nucleotides not matched to a gene: 0. This CDR3 comprises 14 residues. The CDR3 here is CASSVGQGGNTIYF. Written as DNA, the CDR3 is TGTGCCAGCAGCGTAGGACAGGGGGGAAACACCATATATTTT.

The rearrangement uses TRBV7-2 and TRBJ1-1; perhaps TRBD1 as D (6 bases). The CDR3 sequence is 13 residues long. Trimming took 3 bases from V and 5 from J, leaving 10 bases between them. Looked up from germline, CDR1 is SGHTA and CDR2 is FQGNSA. This CDR3 is CASSFYRDTEAFF. The CDR3 DNA follows: TGTGCCAGCAGCTTCTACAGGGATACTGAAGCTTTCTTT.

The rearrangement joins TRBV3-1 (or the pseudogene TRBV3-2) to TRBJ2-2; possibly TRBD1 for D (7 bases). The V end lost 4 bases, the J end lost 3 bases, and 12 bases lay between the germline ends. This CDR3 spans 15 amino acids. Germline V gives CDR1 LGHDT, CDR2 YNNKEL (reference sequence). CDR3 nucleotide sequence: TGTGCCAGCAGCCGCGGGACAGCTTACACCGGGGAGCTGTTTTTT. Encoded protein: CASSRGTAYTGELFF.

This clone has only one observation. This sequence joins TRBV19 and TRBJ1-3, with TRBD1 matching 7 bases. The trim removed 0 bases at V and 2 bases at J, leaving 7 bases unmatched. This CDR3 has 17 amino acids. In germline, CDR1 is LNHDA, CDR2 SQIVND (reference sequence). The CDR3: CASSIDMGQLPGNTIYF. DNA of the CDR3: TGTGCCAGTAGTATAGATATGGGACAGTTGCCTGGAAACACCATATATTTT.

The chain recombines TRBV29-1 with TRBJ1-4, with D possibly TRBD1 on 6 matching bases. Between the trimmed V and J ends, which lost 6 bases and 6 bases, there was a span of 17 bases. The CDR3 totals 14 residues. Germline CDR1 reads SQVTM; CDR2 reads ANQGSEA. CDR3 sequence (DNA): TGCAGCGTAGGGGGACGGACTGGAGATGAAAAACTGTTTTTT. Its translation: CSVGGRTGDEKLFF. Using reference TRBV29-1 and TRBJ1-4 for the parts outside the CDR3, the full variable domain is SAVISQKPSRDICQRGTSLTIQCQVDSQVTMMFWYRQQPGQSLTLIATANQGSEATYESGFVIDKFPISRPNLTFSTLTVSNMSPEDSSIYLCSVGGRTGDEKLFFGSGTQLSVL.

CDR3 residues: CASSLSLAGGGTDTQYF. The CDR3, as DNA: TGTGCCAGCAGCCTCTCTCTAGCGGGGGGAGGAACAGATACGCAGTATTTT. V and J are TRBV7-3 and TRBJ2-3; TRBD2 aligns across 11 bases. The J segment lost 3 bases and the V segment lost 5 bases, leaving 10 bases of the junction unmatched. CDR3 length: 17 amino acids. Germline V CDR1 and CDR2: SGHTA, FQGTGA.

This chain uses TRBV29-1 with TRBJ1-1; no clear D gene. The V and J ends lost 4 bases and 11 bases respectively, with 11 bases between them. The germline V gene encodes CDR1 SQVTM and CDR2 ANQGSEA. This CDR3 has 10 residues. The CDR3 DNA reads TGCAGCGTTGTGGGAGGTGGGGCTTTCTTT. Protein sequence: CSVVGGGAFF.

The V call is TRBV7-2, the J call TRBJ2-7, with D possibly matching TRBD2 (5 bases). The CDR3 is 13 amino acids. V lost 5 bases and J lost 2, with 10 bases in between. CDR1 and CDR2 (germline): SGHTA, FQGNSA. The CDR3 coding sequence is TGTGCCAGCAGCCCAAGCGGCGCCTACGAGCAGTACTTC. This translates into CASSPSGAYEQYF.

The rearrangement links TRBV11-2 to TRBJ2-1; TRBD2 agrees at 9 bases. The V gene end was trimmed by 5 bases and the J gene end by 4 bases; junction bases not matched to a gene: 6. Looked up from germline, CDR1 is SGHAT and CDR2 is FQNNGV. The CDR3 runs 15 residues. The CDR3 DNA sequence: TGTGCCAGCAGCCTTCTAGCGGGAAATTACAATGAGCAGTTCTTC. Translation: CASSLLAGNYNEQFF.

The V and J genes are TRBV6-1 and TRBJ2-7, with no clear D. The germline gives CDR1 MNHNS, CDR2 SASEGT. Between the trimmed V and J ends, which lost 1 base and 3 bases, there was a span of 7 bases. The CDR3 spans 13 residues. In DNA, the CDR3 is TGTGCCAGCAGTGAAGGGTCCTACTACGAGCAGTACTTC. Amino acid sequence: CASSEGSYYEQYF.

The chain carries TRBV5-4 and TRBJ2-2; 9 bases line up with TRBD2. The germline gives CDR1 SGHNT, CDR2 YYREEE (reference sequence). The CDR3 is 16 amino acids. The J segment lost 6 bases and the V segment lost 0 bases, leaving 6 bases of the junction unmatched. CDR3 sequence reads: CASSLGQGGGAGELFF. DNA for the CDR3: TGTGCCAGCAGCTTGGGTCAAGGCGGGGGGGCCGGGGAGCTGTTTTTT.

The chain couples TRBV29-1 to TRBJ2-1, with TRBD1 matching 9 bases. CDR1 is SQVTM and CDR2 is ANQGSEA in the germline V gene. V gave up 6 bases and J gave up 4 bases; unmatched junction bases: 1. The CDR3 runs to 12 residues. In nucleotides, the CDR3 is TGCAGCGTCGGGACAGGGTACAATGAGCAGTTCTTC. Translating gives CSVGTGYNEQFF.

The V and J genes are TRBV6-5 and TRBJ2-1, with 9 nucleotides matching TRBD2. Germline V gives CDR1 MNHEY, CDR2 SVGAGI. The CDR3 spans 16 residues. The J segment lost 6 bases and the V segment lost 1 base, leaving 7 bases of the junction unmatched. Here the CDR3 reads CASSYFGGRAANEQFF. The CDR3 nucleotides are TGTGCCAGCAGTTACTTTGGCGGGAGGGCCGCCAATGAGCAGTTCTTC.

The V call is TRBV29-1, the J call TRBJ2-7; maybe TRBD2 (5 bases). Germline-derived CDR1 and CDR2 are SQVTM and ANQGSEA. V dropped 5 bases and J dropped 3 bases, with 17 bases sitting between them. The CDR3 length is 14 residues. The CDR3 DNA reads TGCAGCGTTACCTCTAGCTGGAGCGTCTACGAGCAGTACTTC. It codes for CSVTSSWSVYEQYF.

The V call is TRBV4-2, the J call TRBJ1-1, with 7 bases that match TRBD1. Germline assignment: CDR1 LGHNA and CDR2 YNFKEQ. This CDR3 is built from 16 residues. After removal of 5 bases from V and 0 bases from J, the junction contained 9 bases not matched to a gene. CDR3 bases: TGTGCCAGCAGCTGGACTTCGACAGGGATGAACACTGAAGCTTTCTTT. It encodes CASSWTSTGMNTEAFF.

The CDR3, as DNA: TGTGCCAGCAGCTTAGGCAGATACACTGAAGCTTTCTTT. It yields the protein CASSLGRYTEAFF. The V gene is TRBV11-2, the J gene TRBJ1-1; D is unclear. This CDR3 contains 13 residues. V lost 1 base to trimming and J lost 3 bases, with 6 bases between them. Germline CDR1 is SGHAT and CDR2 is FQNNGV.

This clone has just one count. The chain has TRBV7-2 and TRBJ1-5; no reliable D call. Trimming shortened V by 5 bases and J by 0 bases, and 17 bases separated the two germline ends. The V gene's germline CDR1 is SGHTA and CDR2 FQGNSA. There are 17 residues in the CDR3. The CDR3 coding sequence is TGTGCCAGCAGCCCCTCCTCGAGGGCTTATAGCAATCAGCCCCAGCATTTT. Translated: CASSPSSRAYSNQPQHF.

The chain uses TRBV7-2 and TRBJ2-5, with TRBD2 matching over 9 bases. V lost 4 bases and J lost 5; bases outside the gene matches: 2. The CDR3 loop spans 13 amino acids. Germline values: CDR1 SGHTA, CDR2 FQGNSA. The DNA for the CDR3 is TGTGCCAGCAGCTCCAGCGGGAGGGAGACCCAGTACTTC. Protein: CASSSSGRETQYF.

This chain uses TRBV3-1 (or the pseudogene TRBV3-2) with TRBJ1-3; no firm D call. Germline V lookup: CDR1 LGHDT, CDR2 YNNKEL (reference sequence). Trimming shortened V by 4 bases and J by 4 bases, and 14 bases separated the two germline ends. The CDR3 contains 15 residues. The CDR3 loop is CASSPTSLGGNTIYF. DNA of the CDR3: TGTGCCAGCAGCCCGACCTCACTCGGGGGAAACACCATATATTTT.

V usage is TRBV7-2 and J usage is TRBJ1-2; D is unclear. The CDR3 length is 13 residues. Germline lookup yields CDR1 SGHTA and CDR2 FQGNSA. The V and J ends lost 4 bases and 0 bases respectively, with 6 bases between them. DNA of the CDR3: TGTGCCAGCAGCTACAAGACTAACTATGGCTACACCTTC. It translates to CASSYKTNYGYTF.

The chain has TRBV28 and TRBJ1-5, with D maybe TRBD1 (5 bases). V lost 0 bases and J lost 6, with 9 bases in between. This CDR3 spans 14 amino acids. CDR1 MDHEN and CDR2 SYDVKM come from the germline V gene. The CDR3 DNA reads TGTGCCAGCAGTTTATGGCAGGGTGGTCAGCCCCAGCATTTT. This translates into CASSLWQGGQPQHF. The entire variable domain, with the rest obtained from reference TRBV28 and TRBJ1-5, is as follows: DVKVTQSSRYLVKRTGEKVFLECVQDMDHENMFWYRQDPGLGLRLIYFSYDVKMKEKGDIPEGYSVSREKKERFSLILESASTNQTSMYLCASSLWQGGQPQHFGDGTRLSIL.

The genes are TRBV28 and TRBJ1-2; D call uncertain. The germline CDR1 and CDR2 sequences are MDHEN and SYDVKM. Trimming stripped 3 bases from V and 7 bases from J, with 9 bases between. This CDR3 has 12 residues. The CDR3 here is CASSLETSGYTF. DNA of the CDR3: TGTGCCAGCAGTTTGGAGACCTCTGGCTACACCTTC.

V gene TRBV4-3 combines with J gene TRBJ2-1; D remains ambiguous. Trimming cost V 0 bases and J 7 bases, with 13 bases left between them. The CDR3 runs 15 residues. CDR1 and CDR2 from the germline V gene are LGHNA and YSLEER. The CDR3 spells CASSQDQLRGNEQFF. The CDR3 nucleotides read TGCGCCAGCAGCCAAGATCAATTGCGAGGTAATGAGCAGTTCTTC.

In its sample, this clone was seen once. The chain uses TRBV12-3 or TRBV12-4 and TRBJ1-4; TRBD1 might be the D (6 bases). This CDR3 spans 13 amino acids. With 5 bases removed from V and 3 bases from J, the gap between germline ends came to 7 bases. CDR3 nucleotides: TGTGCCAGCAGTGACAGGCCTAATGAAAAACTGTTTTTT. It encodes CASSDRPNEKLFF.

The rearrangement joins TRBV25-1 to TRBJ1-2; D remains ambiguous. The CDR3 is made up of 13 amino acids. CDR1 and CDR2 (germline): MGHDK, SYGVNS. Trimming took off 8 bases at V and 7 bases at J, with 17 bases between the two ends. This CDR3 reads CASGLAGRGGYTF. As DNA, the CDR3 is TGTGCCAGCGGGTTAGCGGGGAGAGGTGGCTACACCTTC.

J is TRBJ2-6 and V is TRBV19; 9 bases map to TRBD1. Germline V gene data show CDR1 as LNHDA and CDR2 as SQIVND (reference sequence). V gave up 6 bases and J gave up 0 bases; unmatched junction bases: 6. The CDR3 extends over 17 amino acids. CDR3 region: CASSRDRVLSGANVLTF. CDR3 sequence (DNA): TGTGCCAGTAGCCGGGACAGGGTCCTCTCTGGGGCCAACGTCCTGACTTTC.

The rearrangement joins TRBV14 to TRBJ1-6; D gene uncertain. V was shortened by 1 base and J by 10 bases, with 11 bases between the two germline ends. Germline CDR1 SGHDN, CDR2 FVKESK. There are 14 residues in the CDR3. CDR3 in amino acids: CASSQVRGRSPLHF. The CDR3 nucleotides read TGTGCCAGCAGCCAAGTCAGAGGCCGGTCACCCCTCCACTTT.

The V gene is TRBV3-1 (or the pseudogene TRBV3-2), the J gene TRBJ2-7; D is possibly TRBD2 (6 bases). This CDR3 region has 16 residues. V was cut by 0 bases and J by 2 bases, with 14 bases left in between. Germline V gene data show CDR1 as LGHDT and CDR2 as YNNKEL (reference sequence). Here the CDR3 DNA reads TGTGCCAGCAGCCAAGAGATCCGGGACTTCGCCTACGAGCAGTACTTC. This translates into CASSQEIRDFAYEQYF.

The rearrangement joins TRBV9 to TRBJ2-3, with D uncertain. From germline, CDR1 is SGDLS and CDR2 YYNGEE. V lost 4 bases, J lost 0 bases, and 12 bases lay in between. This CDR3 comprises 15 residues. The CDR3 loop is CASSPLAVSTDTQYF. CDR3 in DNA: TGTGCCAGCAGCCCCTTGGCGGTTAGCACAGATACGCAGTATTTT.

This chain joins TRBV7-2 and TRBJ2-1, with TRBD2 matching over 11 bases. V shed 1 base and J 3 bases; nucleotides not matched to a gene: 5. This CDR3 is built from 17 residues. The germline V gene encodes CDR1 SGHTA and CDR2 FQGNSA. DNA for the CDR3: TGTGCCAGCAGCTTAGTGGCTAGCGGGAGGATCTACAATGAGCAGTTCTTC. Its protein product is CASSLVASGRIYNEQFF.

The genes are TRBV29-1 and TRBJ2-1; possible D gene TRBD1, 5 bases. The germline CDR1 and CDR2 sequences are SQVTM and ANQGSEA. Trimming removed 5 bases at V and 5 bases at J, with 10 bases between. The CDR3 runs to 12 residues. The CDR3 region has the DNA TGCAGCGTTCAGGGCGGAGACAATGAGCAGTTCTTC. Protein: CSVQGGDNEQFF.

About this clone: In the same sample, other DNA sequences code for this CDR3. This chain joins TRBV19 and TRBJ2-5; D possibly corresponds to TRBD2 (6 bases). In germline, CDR1 is LNHDA, CDR2 SQIVND (reference sequence). The CDR3 spans 13 residues. Trimming shortened V by 6 bases and J by 1 base, and 9 bases separated the two germline ends. Here the CDR3 DNA reads TGTGCCAGTAGCCCGGGGGTCCAAGAGACCCAGTACTTC. Encoded protein: CASSPGVQETQYF.